This T cell receptor (beta chain) was recorded in a study of identical twins. Findings and caveats of the study: In drawing conclusions, the study used cross-sectional statistical analysis and did not follow the same donors. Fewer insertions marked abundant cord blood beta clonotypes; young adult naive trended weakly, memory not at all.

A single record per CDR3 protein comes from TCRdb applying MiXCR to the 5' RACE reads. This table has 700,000 or so distinct CDR3 sequences, 20% to 25% appearing once. This clonotype showed up just a few times. Its target is unknown. These same records also appear under a second study, on T cells expressing NK-cell markers. That report adds: The authors restricted sorting to alpha-beta TCR T cells with an anti-gamma-delta TCR antibody in several experiments. In a handful of donors, dominant CD3+CD56+NKG2C+ clones formed roughly 1.0-7.5% of CD8+ cells.

The sequenced sample was PBMCs. The TCR was taken from a woman aged 18 to 35 in good health.

The CDR3 DNA sequence: TGTGCCAGCAGCTTCTCCAGGTGGGAAAAGGACCAAGAGACCCAGTACTTC. It codes for CASSFSRWEKDQETQYF. This chain uses TRBV7-9 with TRBJ2-5; D is ambiguous. Trimming pared 3 bases from V and 0 bases from J, leaving 17 bases between. The CDR3 totals 17 residues. Germline V lookup: CDR1 SEHNR, CDR2 FQNEAQ (reference sequence).